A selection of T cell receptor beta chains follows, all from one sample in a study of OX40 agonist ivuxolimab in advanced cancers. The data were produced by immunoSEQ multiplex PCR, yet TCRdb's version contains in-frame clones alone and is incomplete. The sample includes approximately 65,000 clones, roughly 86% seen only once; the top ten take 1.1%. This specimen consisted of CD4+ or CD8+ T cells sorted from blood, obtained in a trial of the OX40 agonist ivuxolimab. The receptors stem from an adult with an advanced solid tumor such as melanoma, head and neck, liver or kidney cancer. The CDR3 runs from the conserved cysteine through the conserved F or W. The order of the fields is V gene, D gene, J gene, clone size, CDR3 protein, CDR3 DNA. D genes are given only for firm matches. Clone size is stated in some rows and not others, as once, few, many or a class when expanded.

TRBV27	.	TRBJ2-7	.	CASSFFPFYEQYF	TGTGCCAGCAGTTTTTTTCCCTTCTACGAGCAGTACTTC
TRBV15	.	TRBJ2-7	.	CATSSRDGAYEQYF	TGTGCCACCAGCAGCAGGGACGGAGCCTACGAGCAGTACTTC
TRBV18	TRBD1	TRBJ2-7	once	CASSPPGQGSGEQYF	TGTGCCAGCTCACCGCCGGGACAGGGGTCGGGCGAGCAGTACTTC
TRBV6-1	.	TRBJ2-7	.	CASSKIAADAYEQYF	TGTGCCAGCAGTAAAATAGCGGCTGATGCCTACGAGCAGTACTTC
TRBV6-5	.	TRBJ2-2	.	CATGGANTGELFF	TGTGCCACCGGGGGAGCGAACACCGGGGAGCTGTTTTTT
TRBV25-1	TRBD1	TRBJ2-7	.	CASSEVGDSPYEQYF	TGTGCCAGCAGTGAAGTCGGGGACAGCCCCTACGAGCAGTACTTC
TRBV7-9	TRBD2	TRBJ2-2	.	CASSSGTSGRWTGELFF	TGTGCCAGCAGCTCGGGGACTAGCGGGAGATGGACCGGGGAGCTGTTTTTT
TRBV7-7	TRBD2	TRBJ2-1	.	CASSSLAGGGNEQFF	TGTGCTAGCAGCTCCCTAGCGGGAGGTGGGAATGAGCAGTTCTTC
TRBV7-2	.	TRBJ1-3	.	CASSLAVTSGNTIYF	TGTGCCAGCAGCTTAGCGGTGACCTCTGGAAACACCATATATTTT
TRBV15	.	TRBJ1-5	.	CATSPTNGPNQPQHF	TGTGCCACCAGCCCAACGAACGGACCCAATCAGCCCCAGCATTTT
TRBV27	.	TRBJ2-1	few	CASSLVGKFYNEQFF	TGTGCCAGCAGTTTGGTCGGAAAATTCTACAATGAGCAGTTCTTC
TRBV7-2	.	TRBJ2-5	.	CASSLGMKETQYF	TGTGCCAGCAGCCTGGGGATGAAAGAGACCCAGTACTTC
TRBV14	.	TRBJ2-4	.	CASSQMTVSGAKNIQYF	TGTGCCAGCAGCCAAATGACCGTCTCGGGAGCCAAAAACATTCAGTACTTC
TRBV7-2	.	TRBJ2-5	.	CASSLASGRQETQYF	TGTGCCAGCAGCTTAGCGTCGGGACGGCAAGAGACCCAGTACTTC
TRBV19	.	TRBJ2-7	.	CASSIGTASYEQYF	TGTGCCAGTAGTATAGGGACAGCCTCCTACGAGCAGTACTTC
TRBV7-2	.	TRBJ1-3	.	CASPRGTGNTIYF	TGTGCCAGCCCCAGGGGTACTGGAAACACCATATATTTT
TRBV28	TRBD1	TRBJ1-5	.	CASSQDRGSNQPQHF	TGTGCCAGCAGTCAAGACAGGGGAAGCAATCAGCCCCAGCATTTT
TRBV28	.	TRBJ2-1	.	CASTRGNEQFF	TGTGCCAGCACAAGGGGCAATGAGCAGTTCTTC
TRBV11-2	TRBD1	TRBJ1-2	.	CASRAGGGFGYTF	TGTGCCAGCAGAGCAGGGGGCGGATTTGGCTACACCTTC
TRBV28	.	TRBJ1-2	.	CASSRHVKRGSRYGYTF	TGTGCCAGCAGTCGACACGTAAAGCGGGGGAGCCGCTATGGCTACACCTTC
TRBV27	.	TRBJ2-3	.	CASSLDGDGTDTQYF	TGTGCCAGCAGTTTAGATGGGGACGGTACGGATACACAGTATTTT
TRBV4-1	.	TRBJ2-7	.	CASSQVGYEQYF	TGCGCCAGCAGCCAAGTGGGATACGAGCAGTACTTC